This T cell receptor (beta chain) is from a study of blood T cell repertoires in COVID-19 (dated by TCRdb to the early 2020s). Broadly, across the study: The collaborator samples originated in the United States, Italy and Spain and spanned the acute and convalescent phases of COVID-19. The material from the prospective study consisted of cDNA or gDNA derived from T cells, B-cell-depleted T cells, or PBMCs. The dataset comprised deeply sampled blood TCRbeta repertoires from subjects exposed to, actively infected with, or recovered from COVID-19. The repertoires were made available in a free public database intended to serve as a resource for research on the immune response to SARS-CoV-2. The samples were drawn from two sources: the first 160 participants of the ongoing ImmuneRACE study, and 1,200 or so subjects contributed by 6 global collaborators. Sample metadata almost always included a de-identified subject ID, COVID-19 status, age in years and sex. Where HLA class I and class II types were available, the types were taken from metadata supplied by the sample provider, not from assay-based typing. Points the paper makes about the study in general: The amount of clinical and demographic metadata varied by source and participant and was provided uncurated.

The immunoSEQ Assay, a bias-controlled multiplex PCR, was used to amplify TCRbeta CDR3 regions from genomic DNA. For the original study's pipeline: Within the assay, amplification of reference gene primers was used to estimate how many nucleated cells each sample contained. To quantify the absolute abundance of each unique TCRbeta CDR3 rearrangement, sequence reads were collapsed and filtered. For each sample, productive Simpson clonality was calculated as the square root of Simpson's diversity index across productive rearrangements. TCRdb took over this immuneACCESS table, retaining in-frame rearrangements with V and J assigned. Such tables are incomplete; in checked studies, under half of the missing clones stem from an unresolved V gene, and the remainder is unexplained. V and J calls and clone size follow that table, whereas D and trimming were derived from the DNA. In this sample the table shows around 100,000 clones, 75% to 90% of which occur a single time. The ten most abundant clones make up approximately 5.1% of the sample.

At one collaborating source in Seattle, patients were enrolled during active infection and were followed longitudinally through the course of disease. The collaborating institutions used their own protocols to collect whole blood in K2EDTA tubes. Collaborator samples were shipped for TCRbeta analysis as frozen whole blood, isolated PBMCs, or DNA extracted from either sample type. Ends trimmed: V by 4 bases, J by 8 bases; bases unmatched to a gene: 12. For CDR1 and CDR2, the germline V gene lists SGDLS and YYNGEE. Including the terminal cysteine and phenylalanine, the CDR3 comprises 15 residues. CDR3 DNA is the only sequence kept; it has 45 bases, read in frame from the first base. About this clone itself: Its cognate antigen has yet to be identified. Nothing much larger sits one base from this clone, and base qualities are not available.

The sequenced sample was peripheral blood. The TCR comes from a woman aged 55-70 years with COVID-19, enrolled during active disease. In this chain, TRBV9 is recombined with TRBJ2-1, with TRBD1 matching 7 junction bases. CDR3 loop: CASSPRTGFDDEQFF. The sequence in DNA is TGTGCCAGCAGCCCGCGGACAGGTTTTGACGATGAGCAGTTCTTC.